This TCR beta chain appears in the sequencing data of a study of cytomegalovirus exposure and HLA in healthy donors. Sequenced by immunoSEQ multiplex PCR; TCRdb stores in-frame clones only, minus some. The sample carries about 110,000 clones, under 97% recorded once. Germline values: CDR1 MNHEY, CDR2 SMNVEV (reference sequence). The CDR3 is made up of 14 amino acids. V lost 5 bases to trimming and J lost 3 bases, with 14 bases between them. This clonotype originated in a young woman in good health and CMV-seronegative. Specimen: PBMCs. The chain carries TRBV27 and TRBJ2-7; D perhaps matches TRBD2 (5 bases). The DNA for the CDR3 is TGTGCCAGCAGTCCGGAAGGAGGTCTCTACGAGCAGTACTTC. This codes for CASSPEGGLYEQYF.